This T cell receptor (beta chain) was retrieved from a study of OX40 agonist ivuxolimab in advanced cancers. Background on the study: In three patients, partial responses were observed, one with hepatocellular carcinoma and two with cutaneous melanoma. The study's findings and limits: The 0.1-3.0 mg/kg partial responders had among the lowest clonal expansion. The authors did not determine the antigen specificity of the expanded peripheral T cells.

Autoimmune disease history or systemic immunosuppression barred patients. Sequencing used immunoSEQ multiplex PCR; TCRdb keeps in-frame clones, though not all of them. The sample lists 65,000 to 100,000 clones; roughly 80% were seen once. CDR3 length equals 15 residues. With 1 base clipped from V and 11 bases from J, the junction kept 8 bases outside the gene matches. Germline V gene sequence: CDR1 SGHAT, CDR2 FQNNGV. Worth noting for this clone: The antigen is not known.

This sequence was found in an adult with an advanced solid tumor such as melanoma, head and neck, liver or kidney cancer. Sequenced here: CD4+ or CD8+ T cells sorted from blood, sampled in a trial of the OX40 agonist ivuxolimab. The chain uses TRBV11-2 and TRBJ2-1, with TRBD2 identical over 10 bases. The CDR3 DNA is TGTGCCAGCAGCTTAGGGAGCGGGAGGGGAAGAAAGCAGTTCTTC. It specifies CASSLGSGRGRKQFF.